The clone carrying this T cell receptor (beta chain) was found many times. This specimen belongs to a study of regulatory T cells in long-lasting Graves disease. Study-level background: Under 3 months of antithyroid drugs had been taken by newly diagnosed Graves' patients.

Libraries of TCR beta came from iRepertoire HTBI primers plus Arm-PCR of CDR3 regions. TCRdb re-called the multiplex PCR reads through MiXCR, storing one row per CDR3 protein. Of under 400,000 distinct CDR3 sequences listed, around 17% are singletons. As for time point: newly diagnosed GD, antithyroid drugs for less than 3 months. TCR sequences were obtained from RNA taken from PBMCs. The sample also formed part of further work on T cells in Graves' hyperthyroidism and ophthalmopathy. That source reports: Over 18 months, lack of ophthalmopathy progression marked Graves' hyperthyroidism as stable.

Sequenced material: peripheral blood mononuclear cells (PBMCs), taken at new diagnosis, from a patient treated with antithyroid drugs. The receptor was derived from a middle-aged man with Graves disease.

The CDR3 nucleotides read TGCGCCAGCAGCTTGAGTACCCCCTACGAGCAGTACTTC. Its translation is CASSLSTPYEQYF. This chain connects TRBV5-1 to TRBJ2-7; D gene unclear. The V and J ends lost 1 base and 2 bases respectively, with 7 bases between them. The CDR3 contains 13 residues. Germline CDR1 reads SGHRS; CDR2 reads YFSETQ.